This TCR beta chain is from a study of T cell repertoires in cytomegalovirus infection. Study details: Indicated by public TCR beta signatures were CMV infection and matching HLA type.

TCRdb recomputed calls from the reads with MiXCR, one row per CDR3 protein. The sample has approximately 730,000 distinct CDR3 sequences, approximately 32% seen once. Overall study findings and caveats: Cumulative frequency of public TCR beta families picked out carriers of CMV plus the relevant HLA. HLA-C-restricted CMV clonotypes gave the most frequent clonotype in two of eight donors.

The germline V and J ends were trimmed by 4 bases and 4 bases, with 18 bases remaining between them. This CDR3 region has 16 residues. The V gene's germline CDR1 is SGHNT and CDR2 YYREEE (reference sequence). This clonotype was picked up a small number of times. As yet, its antigen is unknown. This receptor was obtained from a human donor in good health (CMV status not recorded). Some clones in this sample may be carry-over from other donors' samples. The sample here was cultured CD8+ T cells from PBMCs, taken from culture after CMV antigen stimulation. This sequence joins TRBV5-4 and TRBJ2-1; D could derive from TRBD1 or TRBD2 (5 bases each). CDR3 in DNA: TGTGCCAGCAGCGCACCCGGGGCGACTTCTTACAATGAGCAGTTCTTC. Its translation: CASSAPGATSYNEQFF.